One sample yielded the 9 T cell receptor beta chains listed below, sequenced in a study of graft-versus-host responses after intestinal transplantation. Using immunoSEQ multiplex PCR, the repertoire was profiled, and TCRdb retains in-frame clones only, with some absent. The table includes around 89,000 clones, around 92% detected once. Antigen specificity for these receptors is unknown. This specimen consisted of unstimulated CD8+ T cells sorted from spleen or lymph node cells, obtained before transplant. All receptors come from a human donor who was the organ donor for an intestinal transplant.

This clone has a single count. The V call is TRBV27, the J call TRBJ1-1; tentative D call: TRBD1 (5 bases). Germline V lookup: CDR1 MNHEY, CDR2 SMNVEV (reference sequence). Trimming removed 2 bases from V and 0 bases from J, with 22 bases in between. This CDR3 region has 19 residues. Here the CDR3 reads CASSLAFRAGTIMNTEAFF. DNA for the CDR3: TGTGCCAGCAGTTTAGCTTTCAGGGCCGGTACCATCATGAACACTGAAGCTTTCTTT.

The V gene is TRBV7-3, the J gene TRBJ2-6, with TRBD2 matching over 11 bases. This CDR3 has 20 amino acids. Germline assignment: CDR1 SGHTA and CDR2 FQGTGA. V was pared by 5 bases and J by 2 bases, with 14 bases of the junction left unmatched. The CDR3 spells CASSILTSGVGAAGANVLTF. CDR3 bases: TGTGCCAGCAGCATTTTGACTAGCGGGGTAGGAGCTGCTGGGGCCAACGTCCTGACTTTC. The whole variable domain, filled in from reference TRBV7-3 and TRBJ2-6, reads GAGVSQTPSNKVTEKGKYVELRCDPISGHTALYWYRQSLGQGPEFLIYFQGTGAADDSGLPNDRFFAVRPEGSVSTLKIQRTERGDSAVYLCASSILTSGVGAAGANVLTFGAGSRLTVL.

This clone was counted between two and nine times. V and J are TRBV10-3 and TRBJ1-2; D unclear. The ends were cut back, 0 bases at V and 6 bases at J, with 14 bases in the middle. CDR1 is ENHRY, CDR2 SYGVKD, per germline. The CDR3 is made up of 15 amino acids. The CDR3 sequence: CAISESSLSTDGYTF. Here the CDR3 DNA reads TGTGCCATCAGTGAGTCATCCCTATCCACGGATGGCTACACCTTC.

The V and J genes are TRBV2 and TRBJ1-1, with 11 bases aligning to TRBD1. The germline V gene has CDR1 SNHLY and CDR2 FYNNEI. The CDR3 sequence is 18 residues long. V was pared by 5 bases and J by 3 bases, with 14 bases of the junction left unmatched. The CDR3 DNA reads as TGTGCCAGCAGTCCTACCACCGGGACAGGGGGGATGGACACTGAAGCTTTCTTT. Protein: CASSPTTGTGGMDTEAFF.

This chain connects TRBV7-2 to TRBJ1-2; D possibly corresponds to TRBD1 (5 bases). This CDR3 region has 13 residues. V shed 6 bases and J shed 4 bases, with 12 bases lying between them. Germline CDR1 and CDR2: SGHTA and FQGNSA. The CDR3 region has the DNA TGTGCCAGCAGGCTGTGGGGCGGCTATGGCTACACCTTC. Its translation is CASRLWGGYGYTF.

The J gene is TRBJ1-4, the V gene TRBV4-1; 8 nucleotides align to TRBD1. The CDR3 spans 15 residues. The J segment lost 8 bases and the V segment lost 1 base, leaving 6 bases of the junction unmatched. Germline loops: CDR1 MGHRA, CDR2 YSYEKL. CDR3 sequence reads: CASSQAQGANEKLFF. Here the CDR3 DNA reads TGCGCCAGCAGCCAAGCGCAGGGGGCGAACGAAAAACTGTTTTTT.

This clone was seen once. The junction departs from germline at one end; a sequencing error may be responsible. The V call is TRBV5-1, the J call TRBJ2-7; the D gene is possibly TRBD2 (6 bases). CDR1 and CDR2 (germline): SGHRS, YFSETQ. This CDR3 comprises 16 residues. The CDR3 DNA is TGCGCCAGCAGTTTGGAGGGGCTGGGTAATGGGTACGAGCAGTACTTC. Protein product: CASSLEGLGNGYEQYF.

CDR3 region: CASSVGGGSVVADTQYF. Written as DNA, the CDR3 is TGTGCCAGCAGCGTAGGGGGCGGGAGCGTCGTAGCAGATACGCAGTATTTT. This chain connects TRBV9 to TRBJ2-3, with 7 bases identical to TRBD2. This CDR3 spans 17 amino acids. The V and J ends lost 0 bases and 4 bases, in that order; junction bases with no gene match: 11. Germline values: CDR1 SGDLS, CDR2 YYNGEE.

The rearrangement joins TRBV19 to TRBJ1-2; 8 bases align to TRBD1. Germline assignment: CDR1 LNHDA and CDR2 SQIVND (reference sequence). There are 14 residues in the CDR3. V shed 5 bases and J 3 bases; nucleotides not matched to a gene: 5. CDR3 sequence reads: CASSPGQGYYGYTF. The CDR3 coding sequence is TGTGCCAGTAGTCCAGGACAGGGTTACTATGGCTACACCTTC.